This TCR beta chain was recorded in a study of blood T cell dynamics during melanoma immunotherapy. Overall study context: Patients with metastatic melanoma got pembrolizumab or nivolumab-ipilimumab as first-line care.

The protocol was immunoSEQ multiplex PCR, while the TCRdb copy is restricted to in-frame clones and leaves out a portion. The sample carries more than 6,500 clones, more than 65% recorded once. Of note for this clone: Other DNA sequences of this sample code for an identical CDR3.

The trim removed 6 bases at V and 2 bases at J, leaving 4 bases unmatched. From germline, CDR1 is SGHAT and CDR2 FQNNGV. CDR3 length equals 14 residues. Noted time point: pre-treatment baseline. The source is a human donor with melanoma. Source: blood, taken from a patient treated with checkpoint blockade. The rearrangement links TRBV11-2 to TRBJ2-7; the match to TRBD2 covers 10 bases. The CDR3 loop reads CASSGTSEPYEQYF. The CDR3 region has the DNA TGTGCCAGCAGTGGGACTAGCGAGCCCTACGAGCAGTACTTC.